This passage covers 2 T cell receptor beta chains from one sample sequenced in a study of blood T cells in healthy people across ages. A sample-barcoded 5' primer and a J-beta primer mix were used in a second PCR of roughly 7 to 11 cycles. TCRdb called the 5' RACE reads again in MiXCR, with one record for every CDR3 protein. This table holds about 1,000,000 distinct CDR3 sequences, under 55% found once. Sequencing was carried out using blood. All receptors come from a woman aged 55-69 years in good health.

Concerning this clonotype itself: The junction shows a germline mismatch at one end, possibly a read error. This chain uses TRBV20-1 with TRBJ2-1, with 10 bases aligning to TRBD2. The CDR3 is 13 residues long. Per germline, CDR1 DFQATT and CDR2 SNEGSKA (reference sequence). This CDR3 is CSSSGRSVNEQFF. CDR3 sequence (DNA): TGCAGTTCTAGCGGGAGATCTGTCAATGAGCAGTTCTTC.

The chain is built from TRBV20-1 and TRBJ2-7, with a possible D match to TRBD2 (5 bases). Germline lookup yields CDR1 DFQATT and CDR2 SNEGSKA (reference sequence). This CDR3 contains 12 residues. Trimming pared 2 bases from V and 8 bases from J, leaving 13 bases between. This chain's CDR3 is CSARRSGLQQYF. CDR3 sequence (DNA): TGCAGTGCTAGACGTTCCGGACTCCAGCAGTACTTC.